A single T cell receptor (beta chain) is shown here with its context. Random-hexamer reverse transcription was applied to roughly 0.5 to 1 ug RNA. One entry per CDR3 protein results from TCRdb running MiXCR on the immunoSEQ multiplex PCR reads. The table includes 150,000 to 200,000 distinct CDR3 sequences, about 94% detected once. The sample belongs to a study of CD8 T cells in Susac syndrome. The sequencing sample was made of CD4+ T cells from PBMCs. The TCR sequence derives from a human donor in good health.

CDR3 bases: TGTGCCAGCAGCTTGTTCGGGAGGCACTATGGCTACACCTTC. It is translated as CASSLFGRHYGYTF. J is TRBJ1-2 and V is TRBV5-4, with D unresolved. The V gene's germline CDR1 is SGHNT and CDR2 YYREEE (reference sequence). The germline V and J ends were trimmed by 1 base and 3 bases, with 10 bases remaining between them. The CDR3 contains 14 residues.